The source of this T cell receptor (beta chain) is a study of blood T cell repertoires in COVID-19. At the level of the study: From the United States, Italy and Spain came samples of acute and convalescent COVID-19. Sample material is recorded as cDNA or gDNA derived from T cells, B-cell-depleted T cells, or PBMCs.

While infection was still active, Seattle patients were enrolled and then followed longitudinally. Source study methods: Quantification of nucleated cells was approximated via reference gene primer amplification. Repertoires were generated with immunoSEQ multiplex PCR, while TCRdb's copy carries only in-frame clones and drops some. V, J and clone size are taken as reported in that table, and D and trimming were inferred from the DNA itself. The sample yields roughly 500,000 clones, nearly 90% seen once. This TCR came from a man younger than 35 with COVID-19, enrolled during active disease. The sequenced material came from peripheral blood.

CDR3 DNA: TGTGCCAGCAGCCAACTAGCGGGAACCTACGAGCAGTACTTC. This codes for CASSQLAGTYEQYF. This rearrangement joins TRBV3-1 (or the pseudogene TRBV3-2) to TRBJ2-7; 9 positions agree with TRBD2. J was trimmed by 2 bases and V by 2 bases; bases with no gene match: 1. In germline, CDR1 is LGHDT, CDR2 YNNKEL (reference sequence). The length of the CDR3 is 14 residues.